This T cell receptor (beta chain) was sequenced in a study of shared clonotypes between healthy human individuals. Background on the study: The study enrolled two women and a few men aged 18 to 49.

Sequenced by immunoSEQ multiplex PCR; TCRdb stores in-frame clones only, minus some. The data contain hundreds of thousands of clones, around 72% of them singletons. It was into CD45RA+ naive and CD45RA-negative memory subsets that the CD4+ cells were split. General study findings and limits: Against clonotypes common to all four donors, non-shared ones had lower generation probabilities. Naive CD4 clonotypes were shared across a few donors at about 5.3%.

This clone was seen only a few times. Its antigen is as yet unknown. Other DNA sequences in this specimen translate into the identical CDR3. Germline assignment: CDR1 SNHLY and CDR2 FYNNEI. This CDR3 region has 14 residues. Trimming pared 3 bases from V and 2 bases from J, leaving 8 bases between. This receptor was obtained from a woman between 25 and 40 years old in good health. Sample: memory CD4+ T cells sorted from blood. Subset indicated: CD45RA-negative fraction. The chain combines TRBV2 with TRBJ1-5; D is ambiguous. CDR3 in amino acids: CASSERSGNQPQHF. In DNA, the CDR3 is TGTGCCAGCAGTGAGAGGTCGGGCAATCAGCCCCAGCATTTT.